This T cell receptor (beta chain) was found in a study of Ad26.COV2.S vaccination and SARS-CoV-2 variants. The wider study: A COV1001 Ad26.COV2.S trial-arm participant provided the sample. Doses of Ad26.COV2.S were injected into muscle once or twice, 56 days apart. General study findings and limits: Total responses of T cells may have been underestimated by the analyses of TCR breadth and depth.

Notes on this clone: The antigen is unknown.

The CDR3 is 14 residues long. CDR1 SGDLS and CDR2 YYNGEE come from the germline V gene. Trimming cost V 3 bases and J 8 bases; bases outside gene matches: 5. Method: immunoSEQ multiplex PCR; TCRdb's copy keeps in-frame clones and lacks some. The sample has around 310,000 clones, 90% seen once. Sample treatment: around 19 received Ad26.COV2.S at low or high dose, single or two shots; 5 received placebo; per-sample allocation not given. Day 63 after the first vaccine or placebo injection was the time point for sampling. What was given as vaccine was an Ad26 vector encoding Wuhan-strain SARS-CoV-2 spike.

This sequence originates from a person aged 18-65 years who received the Ad26.COV2.S COVID-19 vaccine or a placebo. V usage is TRBV9 and J usage is TRBJ2-1, with 10 bases aligning to TRBD2. Here the sequenced sample was peripheral blood, taken in a trial of Ad26.COV2.S vaccine versus placebo. The CDR3 DNA reads TGTGCCAGCAGCGGGACTAGCGGTGGCTATGAGCAGTTCTTC. The encoded protein is CASSGTSGGYEQFF.